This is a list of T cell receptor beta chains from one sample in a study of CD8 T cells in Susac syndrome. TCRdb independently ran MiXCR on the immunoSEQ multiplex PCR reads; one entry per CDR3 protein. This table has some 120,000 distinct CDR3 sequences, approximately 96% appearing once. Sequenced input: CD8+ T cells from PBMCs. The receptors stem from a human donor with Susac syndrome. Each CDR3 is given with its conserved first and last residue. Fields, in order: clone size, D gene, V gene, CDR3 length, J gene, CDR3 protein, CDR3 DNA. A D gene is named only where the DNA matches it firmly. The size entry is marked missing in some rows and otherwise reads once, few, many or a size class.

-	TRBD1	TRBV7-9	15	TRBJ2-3	CASSKGQFRTDTQYF	TGTGCCAGCAGCAAGGGACAGTTTCGCACAGATACGCAGTATTTT
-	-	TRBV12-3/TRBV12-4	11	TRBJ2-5	CARTTSRAQYF	TGTGCCCGTACTACGTCTAGGGCCCAGTACTTC
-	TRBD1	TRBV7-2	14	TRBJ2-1	CASSVSQGPNEQFF	TGTGCCAGCAGCGTCTCACAGGGGCCCAATGAGCAGTTCTTC
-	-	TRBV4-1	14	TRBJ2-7	CASSQEGGTYEQYF	TGCGCCAGCAGCCAGGAGGGGGGCACCTACGAGCAGTACTTC
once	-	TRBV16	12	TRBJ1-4	CASSPSGEKLFF	TGTGCCAGCAGCCCCTCAGGAGAAAAACTGTTTTTT
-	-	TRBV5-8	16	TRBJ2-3	CASSLEGLKITDTQYF	TGTGCCAGCAGCTTGGAGGGACTTAAAATCACAGATACGCAGTATTTT
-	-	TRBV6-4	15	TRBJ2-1	CASSDSAGPYNEQFF	TGTGCCAGCAGTGACTCGGCGGGGCCCTACAATGAGCAGTTCTTC
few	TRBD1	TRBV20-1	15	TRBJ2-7	CSAFRTGKGAYEQYF	TGCAGTGCTTTCCGGACAGGGAAGGGAGCCTACGAGCAGTACTTC
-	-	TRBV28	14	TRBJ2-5	CASSFRGLQETQYF	TGTGCCAGCAGTTTCAGGGGATTACAAGAGACCCAGTACTTC
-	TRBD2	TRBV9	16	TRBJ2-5	CASSVGGSGSRETQYF	TGTGCCAGCAGCGTAGGAGGAAGCGGGAGTAGGGAGACCCAGTACTTC
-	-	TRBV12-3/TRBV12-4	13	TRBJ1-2	CASTPTLGLGYTF	TGTGCCAGCACCCCAACTTTGGGCCTTGGCTACACCTTC
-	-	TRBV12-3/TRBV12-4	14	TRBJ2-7	CASSLGTSRYEQYF	TGTGCCAGCAGTTTAGGTACCAGTAGGTACGAGCAGTACTTC
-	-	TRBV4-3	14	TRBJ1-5	CASSPNTGSQPQHF	TGCGCCAGCAGCCCGAACACAGGGAGCCAGCCCCAGCATTTT
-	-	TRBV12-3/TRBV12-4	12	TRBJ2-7	CASSSSVFEQYF	TGTGCCAGCAGTTCCTCAGTATTCGAGCAGTACTTC
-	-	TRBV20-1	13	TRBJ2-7	CSAREPVTYEQYF	TGCAGTGCTAGAGAGCCGGTAACCTACGAGCAGTACTTC
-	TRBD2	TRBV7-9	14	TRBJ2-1	CASSLTSGKDEQFF	TGTGCCAGCAGCTTAACTAGCGGGAAGGACGAGCAGTTCTTC
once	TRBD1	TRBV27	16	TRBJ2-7	CASSPSTGPFSYEQYF	TGTGCCAGCAGTCCCTCGACAGGGCCCTTCTCCTACGAGCAGTACTTC